This paragraph reports one T cell receptor (beta chain). Its target is not known. The junction and the germline gene differ at one end; a read error may be behind it. The source of the sample is a study of tumor-infiltrating lymphocytes in primary liver carcinoma. Overall study: Every sample contained roughly 3.5 to 8 million productive TCRbeta reads, and these numbers were similar from one tissue type to another. Findings and caveats of the study: The study found only about 7.5-25% of top clones in all five tumor regions. Lesser overlap characterized tumor-adjacent and tumor-blood pairs relative to tumor region pairs.

A constant-region primer served to make TCR beta cDNA from approximately 490 ng total RNA. Construction of TCR beta libraries relied on three successive nested multiplex PCR rounds employing slightly modified ARM-PCR. In the first two PCR rounds, TRBV1-TRBV30 forward primers were paired with a C-beta reverse primer, and each round lasted approximately 10 cycles. TCRdb recomputed calls from the multiplex PCR reads with MiXCR, one row per CDR3 protein. Among approximately 110,000 distinct CDR3 sequences listed, 64% were seen once. Total RNA and DNA came together from approximately 20-30 mg of bulk tissue without cell sorting. Surgical resection was the treatment these patients received for primary liver carcinoma. The CDR3 covers 14 residues. Germline CDR1 and CDR2: SGHAT and FQNNGV.

The sequencing sample was made of liver tumor tissue from sampling region 3. Indicated subset: tumor region T3, left-lateral pole. V and J are TRBV11-2 and TRBJ2-3, with a weak D call TRBD2 (5 bases). This receptor was identified in a woman in her sixties with primary liver carcinoma and hepatitis B virus infection. The CDR3 loop is CAGSLTGITDTRYF. The CDR3 DNA reads TGTGCCGGCAGCTTAACGGGGATCACAGATACGCGGTATTTT.